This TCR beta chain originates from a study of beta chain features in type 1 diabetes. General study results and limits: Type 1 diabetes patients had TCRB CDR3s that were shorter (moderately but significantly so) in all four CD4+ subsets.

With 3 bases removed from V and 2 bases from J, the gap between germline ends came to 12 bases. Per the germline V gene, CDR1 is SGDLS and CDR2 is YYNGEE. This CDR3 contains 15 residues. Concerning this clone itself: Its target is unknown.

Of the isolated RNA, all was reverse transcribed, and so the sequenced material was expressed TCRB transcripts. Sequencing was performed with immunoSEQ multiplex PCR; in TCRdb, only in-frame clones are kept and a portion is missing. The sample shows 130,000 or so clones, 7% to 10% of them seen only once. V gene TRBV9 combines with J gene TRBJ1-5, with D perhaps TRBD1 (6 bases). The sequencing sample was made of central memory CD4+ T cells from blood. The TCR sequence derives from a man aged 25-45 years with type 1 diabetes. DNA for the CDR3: TGTGCCAGCAGCGGACCAGGGGATGGCAATCAGCCCCAGCATTTT. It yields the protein CASSGPGDGNQPQHF.